These 6 T cell receptor beta chains share one sample of origin, sequenced in a study of blood T cell repertoires in COVID-19. The data were produced by immunoSEQ multiplex PCR, yet TCRdb's version contains in-frame clones alone and is incomplete. The data show about 150,000 clones, 70% to 90% seen once. Input material: peripheral blood. Source of these receptors: a woman in her 70s with acute or convalescent COVID-19.

The J gene is TRBJ2-1, the V gene TRBV14; 9 bases line up with TRBD1. The germline V gene has CDR1 SGHDN and CDR2 FVKESK. The trim removed 5 bases at V and 5 bases at J, leaving 7 bases unmatched. The CDR3 sequence is 15 residues long. This CDR3 is CASSNRDRVHNEQFF. In nucleotides, the CDR3 is TGTGCCAGCAGCAACCGGGACAGGGTGCACAATGAGCAGTTCTTC.

This chain uses TRBV5-1 with TRBJ1-2; 9 bases are a match to TRBD1. In germline, CDR1 is SGHRS, CDR2 YFSETQ. The CDR3 contains 16 residues. Trimming took 1 base from V and 2 from J; bases not matched to a gene: 6. CDR3 nucleotides: TGCGCCAGCAGCTTGTTGCAGACAGGGGGAAACTATGGCTACACCTTC. This sequence encodes CASSLLQTGGNYGYTF. Supplemented by reference TRBV5-1 and TRBJ1-2, the full variable domain reads KAGVTQTPRYLIKTRGQQVTLSCSPISGHRSVSWYQQTPGQGLQFLFEYFSETQRNKGNFPGRFSGRQFSNSRSEMNVSTLELGDSALYLCASSLLQTGGNYGYTFGSGTRLTVV.

This clone was recorded only once. This chain links TRBV4-3 with TRBJ2-1, with D maybe TRBD2 (5 bases). The CDR3 totals 16 residues. The V end lost 0 bases, the J end lost 2 bases, and 11 bases lay between the germline ends. The V gene's germline CDR1 is LGHNA and CDR2 YSLEER. CDR3 in DNA: TGCGCCAGCAGCCAAGATGAGGGCTTCACCTACAATGAGCAGTTCTTC. Encoded protein: CASSQDEGFTYNEQFF.

This clone turned up a few times. The chain joins TRBV7-2 to TRBJ1-5; D remains ambiguous. CDR1 SGHTA and CDR2 FQGNSA come from the germline V gene. This CDR3 has 16 amino acids. V was cut by 0 bases and J by 5 bases, with 14 bases left in between. The CDR3 sequence: CASSLAGASVDQPQHF. The DNA for the CDR3 is TGTGCCAGCAGCTTAGCCGGAGCATCAGTGGATCAGCCCCAGCATTTT.

The chain employs TRBV2 and TRBJ2-6; 13 bases are a match to TRBD2. Germline trimming cut 4 bases from V and 4 bases from J; bases unmatched to any gene: 4. Germline CDR1 SNHLY, CDR2 FYNNEI. This CDR3 is 17 amino acids long. This CDR3 reads CASSGGLAGSGANVLTF. CDR3 nucleotide sequence: TGTGCCAGCAGTGGGGGACTAGCGGGGTCAGGGGCCAACGTCCTGACTTTC.

J is TRBJ2-5 and V is TRBV24-1, with 8 bases identical to TRBD1. The CDR3 is 13 residues long. The germline gives CDR1 KGHDR, CDR2 SFDVKD. With V trimmed by 10 bases and J by 7 bases, 10 bases remained unmatched. CDR3 bases: TGTGCCACGGGACAGGCAAGCTCCGTGACCCAGTACTTC. Its protein is CATGQASSVTQYF.